This section outlines one TCR beta chain sequence together with its context. As yet, its antigen is unknown. The sample originates from a study of cytomegalovirus exposure and HLA in healthy donors. Study results and limitations: With further analysis later on, most CMV-associated TCR beta chains appeared HLA-restricted. DRB1 showed the most TCR associations and HLA-C the fewest in a later analysis, as rates varied by HLA locus.

The PCR contained 60 Vbeta and 13 Jbeta primers. The data were produced by immunoSEQ multiplex PCR, yet TCRdb's version contains in-frame clones alone and is incomplete. The data show roughly 220,000 clones, with approximately 70% seen just once and about 3% held by the top ten. Sequenced sample: PBMCs. The receptor was isolated from a man aged 40-49 years in good health and CMV-seropositive.

The CDR3 nucleotides are TGTGCCAGCAGCGAGACTAGCGCGATACAAGAGACCCAGTACTTC. As protein: CASSETSAIQETQYF. The chain uses TRBV9 and TRBJ2-5; 8 bases match TRBD2. Germline V gives CDR1 SGDLS, CDR2 YYNGEE. The CDR3 is made up of 15 amino acids. V gave up 3 bases and J gave up 2 bases; unmatched junction bases: 6.